Here is one T cell receptor (beta chain) with its context. The data belong to a study of T cells in Graves' hyperthyroidism and ophthalmopathy. It was RNA transcripts that yielded the amplified TCR beta CDR3 regions. HTBI primers were the set used in a first-round RT-PCR of the TCR CDR3. TCRdb re-analysed the multiplex PCR reads in MiXCR, keeping a single row per CDR3 protein. The sample yields approximately 640,000 distinct CDR3 sequences, about a sixth seen once. The CDR3 is 12 residues long. The V and J ends lost 4 bases and 10 bases respectively, with 8 bases between them. The V gene's germline CDR1 is ENHRY and CDR2 SYGVKD. Those with hyperthyroidism were 18 to 65 years old, newly diagnosed, and ill for under 2 months.

The receptor was derived from a woman between 25 and 40 years old with Graves' hyperthyroidism. Sequencing was performed on blood. The chain recombines TRBV10-3 with TRBJ1-6; D remains ambiguous. The CDR3 is CAISGGSSPLHF. DNA of the CDR3: TGTGCCATCAGTGGAGGGTCATCACCCCTCCACTTT.